The sequence of this TCR beta chain was determined in a study of cytomegalovirus exposure and HLA in healthy donors. The PCR contained 60 Vbeta and 13 Jbeta primers. Clones were sequenced by immunoSEQ multiplex PCR, and TCRdb holds only the in-frame ones, with some missing. The clone table shows approximately 150,000 clones, with the ten largest holding 1.5% to 2%. CDR1 is SGDLS, CDR2 YYNGEE, per germline. This CDR3 is 14 amino acids long. Trimming cost V 4 bases and J 8 bases, with 13 bases left between them. The sequence was obtained from a woman aged 45-60 years in good health and CMV-seronegative. The J gene is TRBJ1-6, the V gene TRBV9, with D perhaps matching TRBD1 (6 bases). The specimen sequenced was PBMCs. The CDR3 bases are TGTGCCAGCAGCCCAGGGGACGGGGATTCACCCCTCCACTTT. Amino acid sequence: CASSPGDGDSPLHF.